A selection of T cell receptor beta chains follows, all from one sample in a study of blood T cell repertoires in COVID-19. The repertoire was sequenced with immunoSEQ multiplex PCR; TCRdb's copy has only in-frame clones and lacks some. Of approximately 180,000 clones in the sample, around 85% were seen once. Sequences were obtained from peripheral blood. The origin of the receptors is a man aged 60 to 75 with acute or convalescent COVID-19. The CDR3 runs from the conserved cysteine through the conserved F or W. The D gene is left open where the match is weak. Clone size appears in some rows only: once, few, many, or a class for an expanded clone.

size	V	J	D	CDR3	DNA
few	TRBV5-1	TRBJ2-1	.	CASSLYNEQFF	TGCGCCAGCAGCTTATATAATGAGCAGTTCTTC
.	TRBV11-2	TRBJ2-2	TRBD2	CASSLGASGAPWEELFF	TGTGCCAGCAGCTTAGGGGCTAGCGGGGCTCCCTGGGAGGAGCTGTTTTTT
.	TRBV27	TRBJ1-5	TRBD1	CASSFPPFTSDRGHQPQHF	TGTGCCAGCAGTTTTCCGCCGTTTACCTCGGACAGGGGGCATCAGCCCCAGCATTTT
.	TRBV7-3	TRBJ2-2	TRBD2	CASSLIGSGASGTGELFF	TGTGCCAGCAGCTTAATAGGGTCCGGGGCTAGCGGCACCGGGGAGCTGTTTTTT
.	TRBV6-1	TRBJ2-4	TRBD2	CASSEETLAGGPSVRNIQYF	TGTGCCAGCAGTGAAGAAACCCTAGCGGGAGGGCCGAGCGTAAGGAACATTCAGTACTTC
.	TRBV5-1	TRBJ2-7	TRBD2	CASSLQREVLGNEQYF	TGCGCCAGCAGCTTGCAGCGGGAGGTACTCGGTAACGAGCAGTACTTC
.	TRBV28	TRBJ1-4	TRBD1	CASSATTNRGMDEKLFF	TGTGCCAGCAGTGCTACTACAAACAGGGGAATGGATGAAAAACTGTTTTTT
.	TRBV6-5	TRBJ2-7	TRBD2	CASSRLAGRYEQYF	TGTGCCAGCAGTAGACTAGCGGGACGCTACGAGCAGTACTTC
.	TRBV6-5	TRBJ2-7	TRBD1	CASTFSGQGFYEQYF	TGTGCCAGCACATTTTCGGGACAGGGATTTTACGAGCAGTACTTC
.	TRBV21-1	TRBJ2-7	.	CASSIRQSGSSYEQYF	TGTGCCAGCAGCATACGTCAAAGCGGGAGCTCCTACGAGCAGTACTTC
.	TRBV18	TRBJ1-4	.	CASSPGQTNEKLFF	TGTGCCAGCTCACCCGGACAAACTAATGAAAAACTGTTTTTT
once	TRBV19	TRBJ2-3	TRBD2	CASSGAGGSGTTDTQYF	TGTGCCAGCTCTGGGGCCGGGGGTAGCGGGACTACAGATACGCAGTATTTT
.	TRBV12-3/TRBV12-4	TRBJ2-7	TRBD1	CASSPGGPFEQYF	TGTGCCAGCAGCCCAGGGGGCCCATTCGAGCAGTACTTC
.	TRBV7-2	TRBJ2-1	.	CASSLAFGEQFF	TGTGCCAGCAGCTTAGCATTCGGTGAGCAGTTCTTC
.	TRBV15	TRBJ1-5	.	CATSRDRIQPQHF	TGTGCCACCAGCAGAGATAGAATCCAGCCCCAGCATTTT
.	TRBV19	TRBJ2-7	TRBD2	CASGGTSANYEQYF	TGTGCCAGTGGCGGGACTAGCGCCAACTACGAGCAGTACTTC
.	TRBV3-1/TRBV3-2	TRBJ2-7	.	CASSPQAGAHYEQYF	TGTGCCAGCAGTCCACAGGCGGGGGCCCACTACGAGCAGTACTTC
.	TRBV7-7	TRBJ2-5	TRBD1	CASSPGTGKETQYF	TGTGCTAGCAGCCCCGGGACAGGGAAAGAGACCCAGTACTTC
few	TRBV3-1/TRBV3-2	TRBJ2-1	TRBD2	CASSRGLAGGYNEQFF	TGTGCCAGCAGCCGCGGACTAGCGGGAGGATACAATGAGCAGTTCTTC
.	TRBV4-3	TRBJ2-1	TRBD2	CASSPLAAAREQFF	TGCGCCAGCAGCCCACTAGCGGCTGCGCGTGAGCAGTTCTTC
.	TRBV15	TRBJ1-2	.	CATSRAFGESNYGYTF	TGTGCCACCAGCAGAGCGTTCGGGGAGTCTAACTATGGCTACACCTTC
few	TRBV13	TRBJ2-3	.	CASSSGEGTDTQYF	TGTGCCAGCAGCTCCGGGGAGGGCACAGATACGCAGTATTTT
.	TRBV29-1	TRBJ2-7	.	CSVITDYEQYF	TGCAGCGTGATAACAGACTACGAGCAGTACTTC
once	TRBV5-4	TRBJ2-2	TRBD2	CASSLGGAGGATGELFF	TGTGCCAGCAGCTTGGGTGGTGCGGGAGGGGCAACCGGGGAGCTGTTTTTT
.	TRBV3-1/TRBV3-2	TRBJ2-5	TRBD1	CASRKPGGETQYF	TGTGCCAGCAGGAAACCAGGGGGAGAGACCCAGTACTTC
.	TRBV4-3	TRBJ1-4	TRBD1	CASSPGQGFSPLNEKLFF	TGCGCCAGCAGCCCTGGACAGGGTTTCTCTCCCCTTAATGAAAAACTGTTTTTT
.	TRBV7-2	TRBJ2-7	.	CASSLDWSSYEQYF	TGTGCCAGCAGCTTAGACTGGAGCTCCTACGAGCAGTACTTC
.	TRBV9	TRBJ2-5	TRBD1	CASSVRAGGETQYF	TGTGCCAGCAGCGTTCGGGCAGGGGGAGAGACCCAGTACTTC
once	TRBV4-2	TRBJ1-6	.	CASSQEIGSSYNSPLHF	TGTGCCAGCAGCCAAGAGATTGGGAGCTCCTATAATTCACCCCTCCACTTT
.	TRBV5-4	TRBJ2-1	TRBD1	CASSPTGADEQFF	TGTGCCAGCAGCCCGACAGGGGCGGATGAGCAGTTCTTC
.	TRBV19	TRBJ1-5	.	CARTQGRLLGNQPQHF	TGTGCCCGGACGCAGGGGAGACTGTTGGGCAATCAGCCCCAGCATTTT
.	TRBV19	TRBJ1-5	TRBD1	CASSRPGGAGQPQHF	TGTGCCAGTAGTAGGCCAGGGGGCGCCGGGCAGCCCCAGCATTTT
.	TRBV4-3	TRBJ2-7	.	CASSQDSPSSREQYF	TGCGCCAGCAGCCAAGATTCGCCAAGTAGCCGCGAGCAGTACTTC
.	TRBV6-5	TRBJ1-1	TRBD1	CASSSGQGARTEAFF	TGTGCCAGCAGTTCGGGACAGGGGGCGCGGACTGAAGCTTTCTTT